This T cell receptor (beta chain) originates from a study of control samples from healthy donors and cancer patients. Only in-frame clones appear in the TCRdb table, and some are missing; sequencing was by immunoSEQ multiplex PCR. The sample records about 150,000 clones, about 94% being singletons. This clone has only a few counts. Trimming cost V 5 bases and J 13 bases; bases outside gene matches: 7. CDR3 size: 11 residues. Germline V gene lookup returns CDR1 GTSNPN and CDR2 SVGIG (reference sequence). The chain carries TRBV30 and TRBJ1-2; the match to TRBD1 covers 10 bases. Source material: blood. This clonotype was obtained from a man aged 40-49 years in good health. Here the CDR3 DNA reads TGTGCCTGGGGAAGACAGGGGGCTGTCACCTTC. It codes for CAWGRQGAVTF.